This TCR beta chain was identified during a study of human thymus T cells. The CDR3 has 15 residues. Trimming left V 2 bases short and J 4 bases short, with 9 bases between. Germline V gene lookup returns CDR1 MDHEN and CDR2 SYDVKM. Corrective surgery for congenital heart defects was being performed on the healthy Finnish infants who served as donors. Using immunoSEQ multiplex PCR, the repertoire was profiled, and TCRdb retains in-frame clones only, with some absent. The sample lists some 46,000 clones; around 95% were seen once. This TCR was sampled from a girl under three years old with a congenital heart defect but otherwise immunologically healthy. The sequenced sample was blood. This chain uses TRBV28 with TRBJ2-6; D is perhaps TRBD2 (6 bases). The CDR3 nucleotides are TGTGCCAGCAGTTTAGCGGGGTACGGGGCCAACGTCCTGACTTTC. Translation gives CASSLAGYGANVLTF.